Each of the 29 T cell receptor beta chains below was sequenced from the same sample in a study of beta chain features in type 1 diabetes. The investigators reverse transcribed all of the isolated RNA, so they sequenced expressed TCRB transcripts. The repertoire was sequenced with immunoSEQ multiplex PCR; TCRdb's copy has only in-frame clones and lacks some. The sample has some 400,000 clones, less than 15% seen once; the top ten hold under 0.02%. The source material was naive CD4+ T cells from blood. The receptors were gathered from a woman between 18 and 29 years old in good health.

This clone has only a few counts. This chain links TRBV5-1 with TRBJ2-4; D call uncertain. The CDR3 is made up of 11 amino acids. V was pared by 0 bases and J by 8 bases, with 3 bases between. CDR1 is SGHRS, CDR2 YFSETQ, per germline. As DNA, the CDR3 is TGCGCCAGCAGCTTGGCGGACATTCAGTACTTC. Amino acids: CASSLADIQYF.

In this sample, this clone turned up a few times. This rearrangement joins TRBV6-5 to TRBJ1-2, with 10 bases lining up with TRBD1. The CDR3 has 15 residues. V lost 6 bases to trimming and J lost 6 bases; unmatched junction nucleotides: 10. Germline values: CDR1 MNHEY, CDR2 SVGAGI. The CDR3 region has the DNA TGTGCCAGCAGCCGTCCCGGGACAGGGGCCGATGGCTACACCTTC. It codes for CASSRPGTGADGYTF.

This sequence joins TRBV28 and TRBJ1-2, with no clear D. This CDR3 comprises 18 residues. V lost 2 bases, J lost 0 bases, and 19 bases lay in between. The germline V gene encodes CDR1 MDHEN and CDR2 SYDVKM. The chain's CDR3 is CASSLGSGSRGTNYGYTF. CDR3 nucleotides: TGTGCCAGCAGTTTAGGTTCGGGCTCGCGCGGGACTAACTATGGCTACACCTTC.

CDR3 amino acids: CASSKREGENEQFF. The CDR3 nucleotides read TGTGCCAGCTCTAAGCGGGAGGGCGAAAATGAGCAGTTCTTC. The rearrangement uses TRBV9 and TRBJ2-1; TRBD2 aligns across 10 bases. The V segment lost 7 bases and the J segment 7 bases; nucleotides outside the gene matches: 8. This CDR3 comprises 14 residues. CDR1 and CDR2 from the germline V gene are SGDLS and YYNGEE.

This clone was observed a handful of times. The gene calls are TRBV7-9 and TRBJ2-5; perhaps TRBD1 as D (5 bases). The germline gives CDR1 SEHNR, CDR2 FQNEAQ (reference sequence). The CDR3 has 15 residues. The V end lost 5 bases, the J end lost 0 bases, and 13 bases lay between the germline ends. CDR3 loop: CASSGRAPYQETQYF. For the CDR3, the DNA is TGTGCCAGCAGCGGCAGGGCGCCGTACCAAGAGACCCAGTACTTC. Full variable domain (rest looked up from reference TRBV7-9 and TRBJ2-5): DTGVSQNPRHKITKRGQNVTFRCDPISEHNRLYWYRQTLGQGPEFLTYFQNEAQLEKSRLLSDRFSAERPKGSFSTLEIQRTEQGDSAMYLCASSGRAPYQETQYFGPGTRLLVL.

This clone appeared a few times. J is TRBJ2-1 and V is TRBV29-1, with D perhaps matching TRBD1 (6 bases). The V gene's germline CDR1 is SQVTM and CDR2 ANQGSEA. This CDR3 has 14 amino acids. The V end was cut by 6 bases, the J end by 2 bases, with 14 bases between. The DNA of the CDR3 is TGCAGCGTCGTTGGACAGAAAACCTACAATGAGCAGTTCTTC. This gives the protein CSVVGQKTYNEQFF.

CDR3 sequence: CAWRGLKNTIYF. CDR3 nucleotide sequence: TGTGCCTGGAGGGGGCTGAAAAACACCATATATTTT. This sequence joins TRBV30 and TRBJ1-3, with a possible D match to TRBD1 (5 bases). The CDR3 sequence is 12 residues long. V lost 3 bases, J lost 6 bases, and 9 bases lay in between. Germline CDR1 is GTSNPN and CDR2 is SVGIG (reference sequence).

The rearrangement joins TRBV14 to TRBJ2-5; D may be TRBD2 (6 bases). Germline V lookup: CDR1 SGHDN, CDR2 FVKESK. The CDR3 is made up of 13 amino acids. The V gene lost 4 bases and the J gene lost 5 bases, with 11 bases spanning the gap. The CDR3 sequence: CASSPGGMETQYF. Written as DNA, the CDR3 is TGTGCCAGCAGCCCTGGGGGGATGGAGACCCAGTACTTC. The variable domain in full, completed from reference TRBV14 and TRBJ2-5, reads EAGVTQFPSHSVIEKGQTVTLRCDPISGHDNLYWYRRVMGKEIKFLLHFVKESKQDESGMPNNRFLAERTGGTYSTLKVQPAELEDSGVYFCASSPGGMETQYFGPGTRLLVL.

This clone was seen only a few times. This chain connects TRBV15 to TRBJ1-2; TRBD1 is a possible D gene (6 bases). V was cut by 3 bases and J by 4 bases, with 6 bases left in between. Germline V gene sequence: CDR1 LNHNV, CDR2 YYDKDF (reference sequence). The CDR3 runs to 12 residues. The CDR3 DNA reads as TGTGCCACCAGCAGGACAGGCTATGGCTACACCTTC. Its translation: CATSRTGYGYTF.

This clone occurred a few times. This specimen includes other DNA sequences encoding the same CDR3. V usage is TRBV11-2 and J usage is TRBJ2-3; D is unresolved. Trimming stripped 1 base from V and 1 base from J, with 6 bases between. This CDR3 has 14 amino acids. Germline V CDR1 and CDR2: SGHAT, FQNNGV. The CDR3 region is CASSLVPGTDTQYF. CDR3 bases: TGTGCCAGCAGCTTAGTGCCGGGCACAGATACGCAGTATTTT.

The V and J genes are TRBV30 and TRBJ2-1; TRBD2 matches 8 bases. Germline V gives CDR1 GTSNPN, CDR2 SVGIG (reference sequence). The CDR3 sequence is 15 residues long. Losses at the gene ends were 1 base for V and 13 bases for J; bases not matched to a gene: 15. DNA for the CDR3: TGTGCCTGGAGTGGGGAGGCGGGAGGCCCGGTCCGTCAGTTCTTC. Translated: CAWSGEAGGPVRQFF.

The CDR3 bases are TGTGCCAGCAGCTCAACCCCGGGAGTGCGGCAGTTCTTC. This encodes CASSSTPGVRQFF. This rearrangement joins TRBV2 to TRBJ2-1, with a weak D call TRBD2 (6 bases). Germline V gene data show CDR1 as SNHLY and CDR2 as FYNNEI. The ends were cut back, 6 bases at V and 12 bases at J, with 18 bases in the middle. This CDR3 region has 13 residues.

This chain links TRBV25-1 with TRBJ2-7; 8 bases align to TRBD1. Germline V gene sequence: CDR1 MGHDK, CDR2 SYGVNS. The CDR3 is made up of 14 amino acids. The trim removed 6 bases at V and 5 bases at J, leaving 9 bases unmatched. CDR3 coding DNA: TGTGCCAGCAGCGCCGGGACAGGTGGCCACGAGCAGTACTTC. Translating it yields CASSAGTGGHEQYF.

J is TRBJ2-7 and V is TRBV18, with TRBD1 matching 8 bases. This CDR3 has 15 amino acids. Germline V gene lookup returns CDR1 KGHSH and CDR2 LQKENI. J lost 3 bases, V lost 3 bases, and 7 bases had no gene match. The CDR3 loop reads CASSPMDREFYEQYF. In nucleotides, the CDR3 is TGTGCCAGCTCACCGATGGACAGGGAGTTCTACGAGCAGTACTTC. The whole variable domain, filled in from reference TRBV18 and TRBJ2-7, reads NAGVMQNPRHLVRRRGQEARLRCSPMKGHSHVYWYRQLPEEGLKFMVYLQKENIIDESGMPKERFSAEFPKEGPSILRIQQVVRGDSAAYFCASSPMDREFYEQYFGPGTRLTVT.

This clone occurred a few times. The DNA for the CDR3 is TGTGCCAGCAGCTTCTCCACTAGCGGGCCTTCCTACGAGCAGTACTTC. Its translation: CASSFSTSGPSYEQYF. The genes are TRBV7-2 and TRBJ2-7; 9 bases match TRBD2. Losses at the gene ends were 3 bases for V and 1 base for J; bases not matched to a gene: 7. The germline CDR1 and CDR2 sequences are SGHTA and FQGNSA. This CDR3 contains 16 residues.

V and J are TRBV30 and TRBJ2-6, with a weak D call TRBD2 (6 bases). From germline, CDR1 is GTSNPN and CDR2 SVGIG (reference sequence). The CDR3 consists of 15 residues. V gave up 0 bases and J gave up 3 bases, with 9 bases separating them. CDR3 coding DNA: TGTGCCTGGAGTGTGAGGAGGGTTGGGGCCAACGTCCTGACTTTC. Encoded protein: CAWSVRRVGANVLTF.

This clone was seen only a few times. V is TRBV4-1 and J is TRBJ1-1; TRBD1 is a possible D gene (6 bases). With 7 bases removed from V and 0 bases from J, the gap between germline ends came to 12 bases. There are 14 residues in the CDR3. Germline V gene data show CDR1 as MGHRA and CDR2 as YSYEKL. The CDR3 DNA follows: TGCGCCAGCAATCGTGGACAGATGAACACTGAAGCTTTCTTT. It is translated as CASNRGQMNTEAFF.

The J gene is TRBJ1-1, the V gene TRBV7-9, with D uncertain. This CDR3 is built from 10 residues. The germline V gene has CDR1 SEHNR and CDR2 FQNEAQ (reference sequence). V dropped 5 bases and J dropped 10 bases, with 8 bases sitting between them. The CDR3 region is CASSRLIAFF. CDR3 coding DNA: TGTGCCAGCAGCCGCCTAATAGCTTTCTTT.

The table lists this clone with a few counts. V is TRBV30 and J is TRBJ2-5; weak D call: TRBD2 (6 bases). The CDR3 covers 14 residues. Germline V gene data show CDR1 as GTSNPN and CDR2 as SVGIG (reference sequence). V was trimmed by 2 bases and J by 2 bases, leaving 12 bases between them. This CDR3 is CAWSPTGRQETQYF. CDR3 nucleotides: TGTGCCTGGAGTCCCACGGGGAGGCAAGAGACCCAGTACTTC.

The rearrangement joins TRBV29-1 to TRBJ2-7; TRBD1 matches 8 bases. Trimming at V came to 6 bases and at J to 1 base, leaving 11 bases not matched to a gene. Germline CDR1 and CDR2: SQVTM and ANQGSEA. The CDR3 has 15 amino acids. This CDR3 is CSVLNPTGESYEQYF. CDR3 bases: TGCAGCGTCCTAAACCCGACAGGGGAGTCCTACGAGCAGTACTTC.

This clone was found a few times. The genes are TRBV13 and TRBJ2-1; D may be TRBD1 (5 bases). The CDR3 contains 16 residues. Trimming removed 4 bases at V and 4 bases at J, with 17 bases between. Per the germline V gene, CDR1 is PRHDT and CDR2 is FYEKMQ (reference sequence). The CDR3 bases are TGTGCCAGCAGCTCAACAGACAGCTTACAATACAATGAGCAGTTCTTC. Its protein is CASSSTDSLQYNEQFF.

This clone turned up a few times. The gene calls are TRBV29-1 and TRBJ2-7; maybe TRBD1 (5 bases). V lost 2 bases to trimming and J lost 12 bases, with 14 bases between them. The CDR3 totals 11 residues. Germline values: CDR1 SQVTM, CDR2 ANQGSEA. The CDR3: CSVERQGLGYF. The CDR3 DNA reads TGCAGCGTTGAACGGCAGGGTTTGGGGTACTTC.

V is TRBV7-2 and J is TRBJ1-1, with D hard to call. The germline V gene encodes CDR1 SGHTA and CDR2 FQGNSA. With 0 bases removed from V and 0 bases from J, the gap between germline ends came to 11 bases. The CDR3 sequence is 16 residues long. CDR3 sequence: CASSLAYTTMNTEAFF. Written as DNA, the CDR3 is TGTGCCAGCAGCTTAGCGTATACTACGATGAACACTGAAGCTTTCTTT.

The chain employs TRBV5-5 and TRBJ2-5; TRBD1 aligns across 8 bases. Germline V gene lookup returns CDR1 SGHKS and CDR2 YYEKEE (reference sequence). The CDR3 runs to 13 residues. V dropped 4 bases and J dropped 4; count of bases not matched to a gene: 3. CDR3 loop: CASSPTGAETQYF. The DNA of the CDR3 is TGTGCCAGCAGCCCGACAGGGGCAGAGACCCAGTACTTC.

On this clone: This sample also contains other DNA sequences that code for the same CDR3. The chain has TRBV28 and TRBJ2-7; 9 nucleotides match TRBD1. The CDR3 is 15 residues long. The germline gives CDR1 MDHEN, CDR2 SYDVKM. V shed 3 bases and J 2 bases; nucleotides not matched to a gene: 5. The CDR3 sequence: CASSFPGTGTYEQYF. The CDR3 DNA reads TGTGCCAGCAGTTTCCCGGGGACAGGGACCTACGAGCAGTACTTC.

The chain carries TRBV9 and TRBJ1-1; D remains unclear. This CDR3 is 15 amino acids long. Germline-derived CDR1 and CDR2 are SGDLS and YYNGEE. Between the trimmed V and J ends, which lost 4 bases and 0 bases, there was a span of 13 bases. The CDR3 DNA reads as TGTGCCAGCAGCACCGGGTCCATTCTGAACACTGAAGCTTTCTTT. This sequence encodes CASSTGSILNTEAFF.

This clone was seen a few times. The chain combines TRBV15 with TRBJ1-5; D is possibly TRBD1 (5 bases). Germline V gene lookup returns CDR1 LNHNV and CDR2 YYDKDF (reference sequence). The CDR3 loop spans 13 amino acids. Trimming removed 3 bases from V and 5 bases from J, with 8 bases in between. CDR3 amino acids: CATSSRVDQPQHF. CDR3 in DNA: TGTGCCACCAGCAGCAGGGTGGATCAGCCCCAGCATTTT.

This clone was detected only a few times. V and J are TRBV11-2 and TRBJ2-3, with 10 bases matching TRBD1. The germline V gene encodes CDR1 SGHAT and CDR2 FQNNGV. With 5 bases clipped from V and 5 bases from J, the junction kept 13 bases outside the gene matches. The length of the CDR3 is 17 residues. CDR3 nucleotides: TGTGCCAGCAGCCGACGTGGGGGGGACAGGGGTCGAGATACGCAGTATTTT. As protein: CASSRRGGDRGRDTQYF.

As to this clone: This specimen includes other DNA sequences encoding the same CDR3. This chain connects TRBV18 to TRBJ1-2; D ambiguous. CDR3 length: 11 residues. From germline, CDR1 is KGHSH and CDR2 LQKENI. V lost 2 bases, J lost 6 bases, and 4 bases lay in between. The CDR3 DNA reads TGTGCCAGCTCACCATCAGATGGCTACACCTTC. Its translation is CASSPSDGYTF.